The 6 T cell receptor beta chains below come from one sample, sequenced in a study of blood T cell repertoires in COVID-19. TCRdb's table, derived via immunoSEQ multiplex PCR, lists solely in-frame clones and lacks some. The profile covers over 200,000 clones, with about 91% appearing a single time and more than 1.4% taken by the ten largest. The source material was peripheral blood. The receptors here all came from a man younger than 30 with active or convalescent COVID-19.

The CDR3 is CASSLAGGGPNEQFF. CDR3 sequence (DNA): TGTGCCAGCAGTTTGGCGGGAGGGGGTCCCAATGAGCAGTTCTTC. The V call is TRBV6-2 or TRBV6-3, the J call TRBJ2-1; 9 bases align to TRBD2. Germline CDR1 reads MNHEY; CDR2 reads SVGEGT. V was pared by 4 bases and J by 6 bases, with 7 bases of the junction left unmatched. This CDR3 region has 15 residues.

This chain joins TRBV19 and TRBJ2-7; 9 positions agree with TRBD1. Germline CDR1 reads LNHDA; CDR2 reads SQIVND (reference sequence). This CDR3 is built from 14 residues. The ends lost 5 bases at V and 4 bases at J; junction bases unmatched: 6. CDR3 residues: CASSPGTGNYEQYF. CDR3 bases: TGTGCCAGTAGTCCCGGGACAGGGAATTACGAGCAGTACTTC.

This chain joins TRBV5-1 and TRBJ1-2, with TRBD1 as a possible D gene (6 bases). Germline V CDR1 and CDR2: SGHRS, YFSETQ. There are 15 residues in the CDR3. V gave up 0 bases and J gave up 7 bases, with 16 bases separating them. The CDR3 sequence is CASSLAGGRESGYTF. CDR3 coding DNA: TGCGCCAGCAGCTTGGCCGGGGGGCGCGAATCTGGCTACACCTTC.

V is TRBV23-1 and J is TRBJ1-5; 7 bases align to TRBD1. TRBV23-1 is assigned to the ORF class and has an uncertain function. V lost 11 bases, J lost 5 bases, and 12 bases stayed unmatched. This CDR3 is 14 amino acids long. The CDR3 sequence is CARARQGWDQPQHF. The CDR3 bases are TGCGCCCGAGCAAGACAGGGTTGGGATCAGCCCCAGCATTTT.

This clone was seen a handful of times. The rearrangement joins TRBV19 to TRBJ1-3; possible D gene TRBD1, 5 bases. The V end was cut by 2 bases, the J end by 2 bases, with 16 bases between. From germline, CDR1 is LNHDA and CDR2 SQIVND (reference sequence). The CDR3 runs 17 residues. The CDR3 bases are TGTGCCAGTAGTATATTCTCACTCCAGGGTCCTGGAAACACCATATATTTT. This gives the protein CASSIFSLQGPGNTIYF.

This clone appeared once. The chain uses TRBV7-2 and TRBJ2-2; D unresolved. V was pared by 5 bases and J by 7 bases, with 14 bases between. CDR3 length equals 14 residues. Germline assignment: CDR1 SGHTA and CDR2 FQGNSA. The CDR3 region has the DNA TGTGCCAGCAGCCCACCCCTCAGGATCGGGGAGCTGTTTTTT. Protein product: CASSPPLRIGELFF. Based on the CDR3 plus reference TRBV7-2 and TRBJ2-2, the full variable domain is GAGVSQSPSNKVTEKGKDVELRCDPISGHTALYWYRQSLGQGLEFLIYFQGNSAPDKSGLPSDRFSAERTGGSVSTLTIQRTQQEDSAVYLCASSPPLRIGELFFGEGSRLTVL.